The T cell receptor beta chain described here comes from a study of blood T cell repertoires in COVID-19. Sequenced by immunoSEQ multiplex PCR; TCRdb stores in-frame clones only, minus some. The table lists approximately 75,000 clones, roughly 89% of them singletons. Trimming cost V 5 bases and J 5 bases, with 10 bases left between them. The germline V gene has CDR1 LNHDA and CDR2 SQIVND (reference sequence). The CDR3 spans 13 residues. The receptor comes from a man aged 60 to 69 with acute or convalescent COVID-19. Sequencing input: peripheral blood. This chain connects TRBV19 to TRBJ1-5, with a tentative D call TRBD1 (6 bases). Here the CDR3 reads CASSQNRDQPQHF. The DNA for the CDR3 is TGTGCCAGTAGTCAGAACAGGGATCAGCCCCAGCATTTT.